This T cell receptor (beta chain) was recovered during a study of blood T cells in healthy people across ages. Study-wide background: Template switching caught about one barcoded beta molecule for each two T cells.

Study-wide points: Aged donors had fewer naive CD4+ cells and lower diversity than long-lived donors.

Extraction yielded at least 6 micrograms of total RNA per sample. In its sample, this clonotype was seen a few times. Its antigen is currently unknown. The CDR3 is 19 residues long. Germline loops: CDR1 SGHRS, CDR2 YFSETQ. A second PCR, run for about 7 to 11 cycles, used a sample-barcoded 5' primer plus a J-beta primer mix. Researchers report that each sample yielded at least 3 million CDR3-containing paired-end reads. One entry per CDR3 protein, called by TCRdb with MiXCR from the 5' RACE reads. The sample records about 620,000 distinct CDR3 sequences, approximately 21% being singletons. The source is a man in his 70s in good health. The V and J genes are TRBV5-1 and TRBJ2-5; the match to TRBD2 covers 13 bases. The better agreement between TRBJ2-1 and the DNA end casts doubt on the J call. Material for sequencing was blood. The CDR3 bases are TGCGCCAGCGCTTGGGGGGGACTAGCGGGAAAAGGCGCATGGAGTGAGCAGTTCTTC. This encodes CASAWGGLAGKGAWSEQFF.